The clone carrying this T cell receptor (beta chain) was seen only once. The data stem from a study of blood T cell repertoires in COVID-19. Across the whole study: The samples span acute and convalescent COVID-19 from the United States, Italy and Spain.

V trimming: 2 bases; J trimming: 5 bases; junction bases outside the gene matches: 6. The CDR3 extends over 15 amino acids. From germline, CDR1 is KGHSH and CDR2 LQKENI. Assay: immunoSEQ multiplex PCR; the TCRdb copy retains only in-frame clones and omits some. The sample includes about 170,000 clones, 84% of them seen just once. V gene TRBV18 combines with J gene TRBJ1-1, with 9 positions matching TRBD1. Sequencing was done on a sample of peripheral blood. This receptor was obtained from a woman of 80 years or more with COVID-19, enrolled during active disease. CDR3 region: CASSPFTGGDTEAFF. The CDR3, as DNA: TGTGCCAGCTCACCATTCACAGGGGGCGATACTGAAGCTTTCTTT. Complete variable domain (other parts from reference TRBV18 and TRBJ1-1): NAGVMQNPRHLVRRRGQEARLRCSPMKGHSHVYWYRQLPEEGLKFMVYLQKENIIDESGMPKERFSAEFPKEGPSILRIQQVVRGDSAAYFCASSPFTGGDTEAFFGQGTRLTVV.